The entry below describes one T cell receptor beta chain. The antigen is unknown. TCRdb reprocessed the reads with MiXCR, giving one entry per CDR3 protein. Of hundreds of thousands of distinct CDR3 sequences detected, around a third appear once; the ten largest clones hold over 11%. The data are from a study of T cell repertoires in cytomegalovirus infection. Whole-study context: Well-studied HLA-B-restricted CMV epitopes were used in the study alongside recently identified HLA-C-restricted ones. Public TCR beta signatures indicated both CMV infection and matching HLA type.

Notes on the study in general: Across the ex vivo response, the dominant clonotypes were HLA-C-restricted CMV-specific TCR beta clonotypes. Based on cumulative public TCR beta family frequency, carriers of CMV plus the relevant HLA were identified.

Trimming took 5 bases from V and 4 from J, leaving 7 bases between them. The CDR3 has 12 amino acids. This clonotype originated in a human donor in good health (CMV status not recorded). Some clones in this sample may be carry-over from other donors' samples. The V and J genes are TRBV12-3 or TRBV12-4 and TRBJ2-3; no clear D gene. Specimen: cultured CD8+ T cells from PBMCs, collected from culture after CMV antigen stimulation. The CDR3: CASSPSADTQYF. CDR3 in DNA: TGTGCCAGCAGTCCCTCCGCAGATACGCAGTATTTT.